The next 28 T cell receptor beta chains were all read from a single sample in a study of blood T cell repertoires in COVID-19. Profiled with immunoSEQ multiplex PCR; TCRdb holds only in-frame clones, not every one. Of about 50,000 clones listed, approximately 80% were seen once; the top ten hold approximately 10%. The sequenced sample was peripheral blood. These receptors were collected from a man aged 55-75 years with acute or convalescent COVID-19.

This clone was seen once. J is TRBJ1-5 and V is TRBV6-6; no firm D call. Germline V gene lookup returns CDR1 MNHNY and CDR2 SVGAGI (reference sequence). Trimming pared 2 bases from V and 10 bases from J, leaving 15 bases between. The length of the CDR3 is 14 residues. The CDR3 DNA is TGTGCCAGCAGTTACCCGGAGCGCAATGACCCCCAGCATTTT. Protein sequence: CASSYPERNDPQHF.

The chain employs TRBV5-6 and TRBJ1-2; 9 nucleotides align to TRBD1. The junction had 13 bases not matched to a gene; V was cut back by 7 bases and J by 0 bases. The length of the CDR3 is 17 residues. Germline CDR1 SGHDT, CDR2 YYEEEE. This chain's CDR3 is CASEGQGYFGANYGYTF. The CDR3 DNA follows: TGTGCCAGCGAGGGACAGGGATATTTTGGAGCTAACTATGGCTACACCTTC.

This chain joins TRBV7-9 and TRBJ1-3; the match to TRBD1 covers 7 bases. With 2 bases clipped from V and 0 bases from J, the junction kept 7 bases outside the gene matches. This CDR3 has 17 residues. Germline assignment: CDR1 SEHNR and CDR2 FQNEAQ (reference sequence). The CDR3 coding sequence is TGTGCCAGCAGCTTACGCGGGGACAGAAACTCTGGAAACACCATATATTTT. It encodes CASSLRGDRNSGNTIYF.

V usage is TRBV7-2 and J usage is TRBJ1-2; D is uncertain. V dropped 3 bases and J dropped 4 bases, with 9 bases sitting between them. The CDR3 totals 13 residues. Germline values: CDR1 SGHTA, CDR2 FQGNSA. CDR3 sequence: CASSLGSPYGYTF. The CDR3 DNA is TGTGCCAGCAGCTTGGGGAGTCCCTATGGCTACACCTTC.

The count of this clone is one. The chain couples TRBV19 to TRBJ2-4; possible D gene TRBD1, 5 bases. V dropped 5 bases and J dropped 0 bases, with 8 bases sitting between them. The V gene's germline CDR1 is LNHDA and CDR2 SQIVND (reference sequence). CDR3 length: 14 amino acids. CDR3 bases: TGTGCCAGTAGTCCGACAGTAGCCAAAAACATTCAGTACTTC. It codes for CASSPTVAKNIQYF.

J is TRBJ1-6 and V is TRBV10-2; the D gene is possibly TRBD1 (6 bases). From germline, CDR1 is WSHSY and CDR2 SAAADI. The germline V and J ends were trimmed by 10 bases and 5 bases, with 12 bases remaining between them. The CDR3 length is 13 residues. The CDR3 DNA follows: TGCGCCACCAGGACAGAGGATAATTCACCCCTCCACTTT. Translation gives CATRTEDNSPLHF.

CDR3 amino acids: CASSLAIGGGAAKNIQYF. The CDR3 DNA reads as TGTGCCAGCAGCTTAGCGATAGGAGGGGGGGCGGCCAAAAACATTCAGTACTTC. This sequence joins TRBV7-8 and TRBJ2-4, with a possible D match to TRBD2 (7 bases). Trimming left V 0 bases short and J 1 base short, with 16 bases between. The CDR3 is 18 amino acids. From germline, CDR1 is SGHVS and CDR2 FQNEAQ.

In DNA form, the CDR3 reads TGCGCCAGCCTCACACCCTATGACGCAGGGTGGGGGGATGGCTACACCTTC. This translates into CASLTPYDAGWGDGYTF. The chain joins TRBV10-1 to TRBJ1-2; D may be TRBD1 (5 bases). V lost 8 bases to trimming and J lost 6 bases, with 28 bases between them. This CDR3 has 17 amino acids. CDR1 and CDR2 (germline): WNHNN, SYGVQD (reference sequence).

The chain combines TRBV10-2 with TRBJ1-1; D call uncertain. Germline CDR1 is WSHSY and CDR2 is SAAADI. The CDR3 loop spans 13 amino acids. V was pared by 2 bases and J by 1 base, with 5 bases between. The chain's CDR3 is CASSEPGNTEAFF. DNA for the CDR3: TGCGCCAGCAGTGAGCCAGGGAACACTGAAGCTTTCTTT.

This clone has only one observation. This chain connects TRBV5-4 to TRBJ2-6; D not certain. This CDR3 is built from 14 residues. Germline V gene lookup returns CDR1 SGHNT and CDR2 YYREEE (reference sequence). V lost 1 base and J lost 3, with 5 bases in between. The CDR3 DNA is TGTGCCAGCAGCTTGTCGGGTGGGGCCAACGTCCTGACTTTC. It codes for CASSLSGGANVLTF.

This clone was recorded once. V and J are TRBV5-1 and TRBJ2-5; TRBD1 agrees at 7 bases. Germline trimming cut 0 bases from V and 2 bases from J; bases unmatched to any gene: 7. CDR3 length: 16 residues. Germline assignment: CDR1 SGHRS and CDR2 YFSETQ. The CDR3 is CASSLATGVGQETQYF. DNA of the CDR3: TGCGCCAGCAGCTTGGCTACAGGGGTGGGTCAAGAGACCCAGTACTTC.

This chain connects TRBV6-5 to TRBJ1-6; possible D gene TRBD1, 6 bases. The CDR3 consists of 15 residues. The germline V gene has CDR1 MNHEY and CDR2 SVGAGI. V dropped 5 bases and J dropped 4 bases, with 12 bases sitting between them. Written as DNA, the CDR3 is TGTGCCAGCAGTCTTTCGGACAGTTATAATTCACCCCTCCACTTT. As protein: CASSLSDSYNSPLHF.

This rearrangement joins TRBV12-3 or TRBV12-4 to TRBJ2-7, with 8 bases fitting TRBD2. With V trimmed by 4 bases and J by 11 bases, 4 bases remained unmatched. The CDR3 consists of 11 residues. The chain's CDR3 is CASSYGGVEYF. The CDR3 nucleotides read TGTGCCAGCAGTTACGGGGGGGTTGAGTACTTC.

This clone was counted between two and nine times. This specimen includes other DNA sequences encoding the same CDR3. The chain has TRBV29-1 and TRBJ1-2; D is unresolved. Trimming left V 3 bases short and J 4 bases short, with 6 bases between. Germline CDR1 and CDR2: SQVTM and ANQGSEA. CDR3 size: 11 residues. CDR3 sequence reads: CSVEASYGYTF. CDR3 sequence (DNA): TGCAGCGTTGAGGCCAGCTATGGCTACACCTTC.

The chain combines TRBV5-6 with TRBJ2-1; a weak D match, TRBD1 (5 bases). Deletions cut 4 bases from V and 2 bases from J, with 16 bases between. This CDR3 is built from 16 residues. In germline, CDR1 is SGHDT, CDR2 YYEEEE. The CDR3 DNA sequence: TGTGCCAGCAGCCCAGGGTTTGTTCTCACCTACAATGAGCAGTTCTTC. Protein sequence: CASSPGFVLTYNEQFF.

The chain employs TRBV4-2 and TRBJ2-1, with D uncertain. V dropped 4 bases and J dropped 10 bases, with 5 bases sitting between them. The CDR3 is 10 amino acids. Germline CDR1 is LGHNA and CDR2 is YNFKEQ. CDR3 amino acids: CASSPREQFF. CDR3 DNA: TGTGCCAGCAGCCCCCGGGAGCAGTTCTTC.

The chain is built from TRBV9 and TRBJ2-3; TRBD2 aligns across 12 bases. This CDR3 spans 18 amino acids. Trimming cost V 0 bases and J 1 base; bases outside gene matches: 6. Germline V gives CDR1 SGDLS, CDR2 YYNGEE. The CDR3: CASSVEASGGEGTDTQYF. DNA for the CDR3: TGTGCCAGCAGCGTAGAGGCTAGCGGGGGGGAGGGCACAGATACGCAGTATTTT.

The chain is built from TRBV2 and TRBJ1-2, with D possibly TRBD1 on 6 matching bases. This CDR3 is 14 amino acids long. CDR1 and CDR2 from the germline V gene are SNHLY and FYNNEI. V was clipped by 4 bases and J by 4 bases, with 13 bases between them. The CDR3 bases are TGTGCCAGCAGTGTGGACAGCGCCGTCTATGGCTACACCTTC. Its translation is CASSVDSAVYGYTF.

This chain joins TRBV15 and TRBJ1-2, with 9 bases identical to TRBD1. The CDR3 length is 18 residues. Germline trimming cut 1 base from V and 4 bases from J; bases unmatched to any gene: 13. Germline lookup yields CDR1 LNHNV and CDR2 YYDKDF (reference sequence). CDR3 in DNA: TGTGCCACCAGCAGAGCGTTTCCCTCTACGACAGGGGGCTATGGCTACACCTTC. This sequence encodes CATSRAFPSTTGGYGYTF.

The rearrangement joins TRBV14 to TRBJ1-4; 7 bases are shared with TRBD1. The CDR3 runs 15 residues. Unmatched junction bases numbered 9, after V lost 3 bases and J lost 8 bases. CDR1 is SGHDN, CDR2 FVKESK, per germline. The CDR3 loop is CASSQLTGVGEKLFF. CDR3 coding DNA: TGTGCCAGCAGCCAGCTCACAGGGGTTGGAGAAAAACTGTTTTTT.

The chain links TRBV27 to TRBJ2-6; D gene ambiguous. Per the germline V gene, CDR1 is MNHEY and CDR2 is SMNVEV (reference sequence). This CDR3 spans 15 amino acids. The V end was cut by 4 bases, the J end by 0 bases, with 7 bases between. The chain's CDR3 is CASSSMASGANVLTF. The CDR3 DNA is TGTGCCAGCAGTTCAATGGCCTCTGGGGCCAACGTCCTGACTTTC.

This clone was counted once. The rearrangement links TRBV3-1 (or the pseudogene TRBV3-2) to TRBJ2-6, with D possibly being TRBD1 (6 bases). Germline V gene lookup returns CDR1 LGHDT and CDR2 YNNKEL (reference sequence). The CDR3 runs to 19 residues. The V end lost 0 bases, the J end lost 3 bases, and 18 bases lay between the germline ends. For the CDR3, the DNA is TGTGCCAGCAGCCAAGACAGGGGAGTCCTGGGTAGTGGGGCCAACGTCCTGACTTTC. Protein sequence: CASSQDRGVLGSGANVLTF.

V is TRBV28 and J is TRBJ1-2; D may be TRBD1 (6 bases). Trimming shortened V by 5 bases and J by 0 bases, and 10 bases separated the two germline ends. In germline, CDR1 is MDHEN, CDR2 SYDVKM. CDR3 size: 14 residues. The DNA of the CDR3 is TGTGCCAGCAGTCAGGGACAAACTAACTATGGCTACACCTTC. Residues: CASSQGQTNYGYTF.

This clone came up a few times. This chain links TRBV7-2 with TRBJ2-5, with TRBD2 matching 8 bases. Germline CDR1 is SGHTA and CDR2 is FQGNSA. Trimming cost V 1 base and J 5 bases; bases outside gene matches: 3. The CDR3 runs to 14 residues. In DNA form, the CDR3 reads TGTGCCAGCAGCTTAGACGGGGGGGGTGAGACCCAGTACTTC. This translates into CASSLDGGGETQYF.

The chain links TRBV30 to TRBJ2-2; TRBD1 agrees at 8 bases. The V gene end was trimmed by 4 bases and the J gene end by 7 bases; junction bases not matched to a gene: 11. The CDR3 consists of 15 residues. Germline V gene data show CDR1 as GTSNPN and CDR2 as SVGIG (reference sequence). CDR3 sequence (DNA): TGTGCCTGGAATGGAGGACAGGGAGTCGGCGGGGAGCTGTTTTTT. Translated: CAWNGGQGVGGELFF.

The chain joins TRBV5-1 to TRBJ2-3; D gene ambiguous. CDR3 length equals 15 residues. The germline gives CDR1 SGHRS, CDR2 YFSETQ. Trimming shortened V by 1 base and J by 0 bases, and 9 bases separated the two germline ends. CDR3 nucleotide sequence: TGCGCCAGCAGCTTGTCCCCGTCTAGCACAGATACGCAGTATTTT. This sequence encodes CASSLSPSSTDTQYF.

This sequence joins TRBV5-1 and TRBJ2-5; D gene uncertain. The CDR3 is 14 amino acids. The V end lost 0 bases, the J end lost 3 bases, and 9 bases lay between the germline ends. Germline loops: CDR1 SGHRS, CDR2 YFSETQ. The CDR3 DNA reads as TGCGCCAGCAGCTTGGGCCAGACAAAAGAGACCCAGTACTTC. Encoded protein: CASSLGQTKETQYF.

The chain combines TRBV24-1 with TRBJ2-1; 9 nucleotides align to TRBD1. V gave up 4 bases and J gave up 7 bases; unmatched junction bases: 10. Germline loops: CDR1 KGHDR, CDR2 SFDVKD. The CDR3 covers 16 residues. CDR3 nucleotide sequence: TGTGCCACCAGTGAAGTGGGAGACAGGGGGGGTAATGAGCAGTTCTTC. This sequence encodes CATSEVGDRGGNEQFF.